This T cell receptor (beta chain) was identified during a study of blood T cell repertoires in COVID-19. About the study: Collection of acute and convalescent COVID-19 samples took place in the United States, Italy and Spain. PBMCs, B-cell-depleted T cells, or T cells provided the cDNA or gDNA that made up the material.

Per the germline V gene, CDR1 is SNHLY and CDR2 is FYNNEI. V lost 6 bases to trimming and J lost 8 bases, with 16 bases between them. The CDR3 consists of 13 residues. The authors' processing: Nucleated cell number was recorded as an estimate derived from reference gene primer amplification. Libraries were prepared by immunoSEQ multiplex PCR; TCRdb keeps only in-frame clonotypes and omits some of them. V, J and clone size were drawn from that table, and D and trimming were deduced from the DNA. The sample has around 150,000 clones, 82% seen once. Seattle patients were enrolled while actively infected and followed longitudinally.

The source material was peripheral blood. The TCR originated in a woman aged 40 to 55 with COVID-19, enrolled during active disease. The chain has TRBV2 and TRBJ1-1, with D tentatively TRBD1 (5 bases). Here the CDR3 reads CASRGQGIGEAFF. CDR3 in DNA: TGTGCCAGCAGGGGTCAGGGAATTGGGGAAGCTTTCTTT.